This T cell receptor (beta chain) is drawn from a study of blood T cells in healthy people across ages. Turning to this clonotype: Its target is not known.

Total RNA extraction produced at least 6 micrograms (per sample) for the study. Together with a sample-barcoded 5' primer, a J-beta primer mix was included in a second PCR lasting about 6 to 11 cycles. MiXCR, run by TCRdb on the 5' RACE reads, gives a single entry per CDR3 protein. The sample includes about 1.4 million distinct CDR3 sequences, approximately 63% seen only once; the top ten take 5.5% to 8%. Findings and limits, study-wide: Calculation of diversity from one million T cells yielded estimates considered to be underestimates.

Sequenced input: blood. The clonotype originates from a man between 18 and 35 years old in good health.

The CDR3 is CASSVRQGADTGELFF. As DNA, the CDR3 is TGTGCCAGCAGCGTAAGACAGGGGGCGGACACCGGGGAGCTGTTTTTT. The chain has TRBV7-2 and TRBJ2-2; 10 bases agree with TRBD1. The germline V gene encodes CDR1 SGHTA and CDR2 FQGNSA. The CDR3 runs to 16 residues. Trimming removed 5 bases from V and 3 bases from J; junction bases left unmatched: 6.